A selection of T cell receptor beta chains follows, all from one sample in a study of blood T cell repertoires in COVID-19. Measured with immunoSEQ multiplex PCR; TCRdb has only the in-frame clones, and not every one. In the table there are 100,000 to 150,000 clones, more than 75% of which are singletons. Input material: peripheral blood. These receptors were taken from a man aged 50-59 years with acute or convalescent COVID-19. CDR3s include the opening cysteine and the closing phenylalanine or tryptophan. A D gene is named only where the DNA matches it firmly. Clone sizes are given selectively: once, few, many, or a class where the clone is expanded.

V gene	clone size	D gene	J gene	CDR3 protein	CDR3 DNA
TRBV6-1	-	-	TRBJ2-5	CASSALTGLPGQETQYF	TGTGCCAGCAGTGCCCTGACGGGACTCCCAGGCCAAGAGACCCAGTACTTC
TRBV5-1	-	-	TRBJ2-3	CASSSGGRGADTQYF	TGCGCCAGCAGCTCAGGGGGGCGAGGGGCGGATACGCAGTATTTT
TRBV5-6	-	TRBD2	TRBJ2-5	CASSTGRELETQYF	TGTGCCAGCAGCACCGGGAGGGAACTGGAGACCCAGTACTTC
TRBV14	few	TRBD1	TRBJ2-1	CASSGRDRVSDEQFF	TGTGCCAGCAGCGGGCGGGACAGGGTTAGCGATGAGCAGTTCTTC
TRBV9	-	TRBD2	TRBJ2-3	CASSGAGRTDTQYF	TGTGCCAGCAGCGGAGCGGGGCGCACAGATACGCAGTATTTT
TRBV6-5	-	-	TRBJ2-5	CASRFGLAGGETQYF	TGTGCCAGCAGATTTGGACTAGCAGGGGGAGAGACCCAGTACTTC
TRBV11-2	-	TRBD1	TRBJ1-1	CASSLAGHRGAEAFF	TGTGCCAGCAGCTTAGCGGGCCACAGGGGTGCTGAAGCTTTCTTT
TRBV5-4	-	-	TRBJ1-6	CASSYQGSSPLHF	TGTGCCAGCAGCTACCAGGGGTCCTCACCCCTCCACTTT
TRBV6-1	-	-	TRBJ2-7	CASSEIRGSGEQYF	TGTGCCAGCAGTGAAATAAGGGGGTCGGGCGAGCAGTACTTC
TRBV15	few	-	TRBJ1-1	CATSRGGSWTVETNTEAFF	TGTGCCACCAGCAGAGGAGGAAGCTGGACAGTGGAAACGAACACTGAAGCTTTCTTT
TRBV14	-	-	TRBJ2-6	CASSHRQVPLSGANVLTF	TGTGCCAGCAGCCATAGACAGGTCCCCCTCTCTGGGGCCAACGTCCTGACTTTC
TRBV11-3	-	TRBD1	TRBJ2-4	CASSQTSGQRNIQYF	TGTGCCAGCAGCCAAACATCGGGACAGCGAAACATTCAGTACTTC
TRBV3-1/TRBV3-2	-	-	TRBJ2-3	CASSQEVQLASTDTQYF	TGTGCCAGCAGCCAAGAAGTTCAGCTAGCGAGCACAGATACGCAGTATTTT
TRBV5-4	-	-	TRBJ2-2	CASSRNRDSWELFF	TGTGCCAGCAGCAGGAACCGGGACTCCTGGGAGCTGTTTTTT
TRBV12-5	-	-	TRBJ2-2	CASRPGTGELFF	TGTGCTAGTCGCCCAGGAACCGGGGAGCTGTTTTTT
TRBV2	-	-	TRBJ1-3	CASSVRGTGFVSGNTIYF	TGTGCCAGCAGTGTTCGGGGGACCGGGTTCGTCTCTGGAAACACCATATATTTT
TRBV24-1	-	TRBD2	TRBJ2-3	CATSGMDGGRGSTDTQYF	TGTGCCACCAGTGGAATGGATGGCGGGAGGGGTAGCACAGATACGCAGTATTTT
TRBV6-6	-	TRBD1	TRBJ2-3	CASSGQGAGTDTQYF	TGTGCCAGCTCCGGGCAGGGGGCTGGCACAGATACGCAGTATTTT
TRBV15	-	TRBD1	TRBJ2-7	CATSRDWPGQGAYEQYF	TGTGCCACCAGCAGAGATTGGCCGGGACAGGGGGCCTACGAGCAGTACTTC
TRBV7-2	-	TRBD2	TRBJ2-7	CASSLFAGGSSYEQYF	TGTGCCAGCAGCTTATTTGCGGGAGGGAGCTCCTACGAGCAGTACTTC
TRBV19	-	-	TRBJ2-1	CASSPGLASYNEQFF	TGTGCCAGTAGCCCGGGACTGGCTTCCTACAATGAGCAGTTCTTC
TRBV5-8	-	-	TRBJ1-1	CASSLVAVNTEAFF	TGTGCCAGCAGCTTGGTTGCAGTTAACACTGAAGCTTTCTTT
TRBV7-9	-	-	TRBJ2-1	CAWGDPEQFF	TGTGCCTGGGGGGACCCAGAGCAGTTCTTC
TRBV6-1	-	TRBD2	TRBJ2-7	CASSEWTSGSSYEQYF	TGTGCCAGCAGTGAATGGACTAGCGGGAGCTCCTACGAGCAGTACTTC
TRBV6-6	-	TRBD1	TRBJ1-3	CASRDDRGTGNTIYF	TGTGCCAGCAGAGATGACAGGGGAACTGGAAACACCATATATTTT
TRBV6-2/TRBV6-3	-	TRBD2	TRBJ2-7	CASSYAVAGVTYEQYF	TGTGCCAGCAGTTACGCGGTAGCGGGAGTCACGTACGAGCAGTACTTC
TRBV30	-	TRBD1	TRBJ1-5	CAWSQGGNQPQHF	TGTGCCTGGAGCCAGGGGGGAAATCAGCCCCAGCATTTT
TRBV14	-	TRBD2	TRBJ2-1	CASSQESGSRYNEQFF	TGTGCCAGCAGCCAAGAGAGCGGGAGCCGTTACAATGAGCAGTTCTTC
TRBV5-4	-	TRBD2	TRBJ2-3	CASSLGGAQALSGGQYF	TGTGCCAGCAGCTTGGGTGGGGCCCAGGCTCTTTCGGGGGGGCAGTATTTT
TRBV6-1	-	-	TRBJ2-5	CASSEGGGETQYF	TGTGCCAGCAGTGAAGGGGGCGGAGAGACCCAGTACTTC
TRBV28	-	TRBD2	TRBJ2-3	CASSAPGRGTDTQYF	TGTGCCAGCAGTGCCCCCGGGAGGGGCACAGATACGCAGTATTTT
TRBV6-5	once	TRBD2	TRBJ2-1	CASSYTVAGGNNEQFF	TGTGCCAGCAGTTACACTGTAGCGGGAGGAAACAATGAGCAGTTCTTC